This TCR beta chain was sequenced for a study of OX40 agonist ivuxolimab in advanced cancers. The germline V gene encodes CDR1 SGHAT and CDR2 FQNNGV. The CDR3 runs 17 residues. V dropped 6 bases and J dropped 0; count of bases not matched to a gene: 13. Produced via immunoSEQ multiplex PCR; TCRdb's table is partial and in-frame only. The sample has approximately 89,000 clones, 88% seen once. This specimen consisted of CD4+ or CD8+ T cells sorted from blood, obtained in a trial of the OX40 agonist ivuxolimab. The chain has TRBV11-2 and TRBJ2-7; the match to TRBD2 covers 8 bases. The clonotype was recovered from an adult with an advanced solid tumor such as melanoma, head and neck, liver or kidney cancer. The CDR3 protein is CASSLEGRGASSYEQYF. The CDR3 region has the DNA TGTGCCAGCAGTCTGGAGGGGCGGGGGGCGAGCTCCTACGAGCAGTACTTC.